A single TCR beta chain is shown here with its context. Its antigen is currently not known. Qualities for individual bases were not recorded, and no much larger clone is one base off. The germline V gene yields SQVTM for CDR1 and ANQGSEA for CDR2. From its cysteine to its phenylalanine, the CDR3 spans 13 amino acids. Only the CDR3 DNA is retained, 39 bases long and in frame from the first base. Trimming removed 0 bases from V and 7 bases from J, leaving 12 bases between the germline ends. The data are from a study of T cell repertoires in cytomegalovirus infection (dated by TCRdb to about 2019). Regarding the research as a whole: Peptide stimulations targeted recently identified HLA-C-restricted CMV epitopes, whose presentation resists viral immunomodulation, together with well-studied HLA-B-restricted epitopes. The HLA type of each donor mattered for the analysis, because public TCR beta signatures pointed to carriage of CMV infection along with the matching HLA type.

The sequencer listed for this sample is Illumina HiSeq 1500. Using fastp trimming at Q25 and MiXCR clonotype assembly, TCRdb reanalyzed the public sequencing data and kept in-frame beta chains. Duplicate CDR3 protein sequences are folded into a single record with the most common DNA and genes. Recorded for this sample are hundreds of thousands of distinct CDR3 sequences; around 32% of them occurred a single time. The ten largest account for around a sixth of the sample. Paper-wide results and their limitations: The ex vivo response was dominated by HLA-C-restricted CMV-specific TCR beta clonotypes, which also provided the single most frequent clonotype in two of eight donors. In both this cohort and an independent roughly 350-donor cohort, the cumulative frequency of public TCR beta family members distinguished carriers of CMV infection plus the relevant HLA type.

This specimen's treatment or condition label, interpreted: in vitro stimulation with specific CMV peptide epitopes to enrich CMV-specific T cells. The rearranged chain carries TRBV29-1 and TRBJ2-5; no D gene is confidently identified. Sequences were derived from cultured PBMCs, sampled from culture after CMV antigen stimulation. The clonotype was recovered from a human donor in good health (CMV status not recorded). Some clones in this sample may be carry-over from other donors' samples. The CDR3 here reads CSVEDRRRVTQYF. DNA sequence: TGCAGCGTTGAAGATCGGAGACGGGTGACCCAGTACTTC.